This T cell receptor beta chain was sequenced in a study of cytomegalovirus exposure and HLA in healthy donors. Healthy bone marrow donors formed the donor group. Study-wide results and caveats: Both high specificity and high sensitivity reportedly marked the classifier's diagnosis of cytomegalovirus status. Researchers reported from a later analysis that most CMV-associated TCR beta chains appeared HLA-restricted.

Vbeta (60) and Jbeta (13) primers were used in the PCR. Produced via immunoSEQ multiplex PCR; TCRdb's table is partial and in-frame only. The sample lists under 200,000 clones, around 79% occurring once. This CDR3 contains 19 residues. V was pared by 5 bases and J by 5 bases, with 30 bases between. CDR1 and CDR2 from the germline V gene are MDHEN and SYDVKM. A remark on this clone: What it recognizes is unknown.

The sequenced sample consisted of PBMCs. V is TRBV28 and J is TRBJ1-1, with TRBD1 as a possible D gene (5 bases). This TCR came from a man aged 50 to 60 in good health and CMV-seropositive. CDR3 protein: CASSRLQLRRGWLLTEAFF. The CDR3 nucleotides are TGTGCCAGCAGTCGTCTCCAACTTAGGAGGGGATGGTTGTTGACTGAAGCTTTCTTT. The whole variable domain, remainder taken from reference TRBV28 and TRBJ1-1, is DVKVTQSSRYLVKRTGEKVFLECVQDMDHENMFWYRQDPGLGLRLIYFSYDVKMKEKGDIPEGYSVSREKKERFSLILESASTNQTSMYLCASSRLQLRRGWLLTEAFFGQGTRLTVV.